This T cell receptor (beta chain) was found in a study of cytotoxic CD8 clonotypes in ibrutinib-treated CLL (dated by TCRdb to the early 2020s). Concerning the study at large: The cohort included some 14 treatment-naive and about a dozen relapsed/refractory patients; approximately 17 were IGHV unmutated. The response samples were drawn at a median of around eleven months into treatment, with a range of roughly 6 to 40 months. Cryopreserved peripheral blood mononuclear cells were obtained prior to treatment, at the time of response, and at either disease progression or sustained remission. An average of roughly 270,000 productive templates and around 100,000 productive rearrangements was obtained per sample. Responses were partial in around 25 patients and complete in 2; after median around 68 months follow-up, some 14 stayed in remission and roughly twelve progressed. Patients were still on ibrutinib when every remission and progressive disease sample was collected. Of the 70 to 90 people in the trial, around 24 had longitudinal samples available. General study outcomes and caveats: Public clonotypes were found to be uncommon and were observed to contract or remain stable during treatment; the increase in clonality was shown to reflect expansion of private clonotypes at ibrutinib response. Lymph node repertoires were not examined, and the timing of sampling was not matched between patients in sustained remission and those whose disease progressed. Clonality rose at ibrutinib response, remained stable during sustained remission, and dropped back toward baseline at progression. Baseline clonality was found to be higher than that of age-matched healthy donors and was strongly correlated with circulating CD8+ T-cell counts.

This clone has only one observation. Its antigen remains undetermined. No qualities accompany the bases; no much larger clone lies one base away. The germline V gene specifies SGHVS as CDR1 and FNYEAQ as CDR2. V is pared back by 8 bases and J by 8 bases, with 7 bases lying between the germline termini. The CDR3 has 10 amino acids, counting the end cysteine and phenylalanine. CDR3 DNA only is kept here, 30 bases in frame from base 1. On a MiSeq, deep resolution sequencing aimed for a depth between 1 in 1 million and 1 in 200,000 T cells, with each clonotype covered about 9.2x on average. The immunoSEQ hsTCRB Kit was used to generate the TCR beta libraries. The authors' pipeline ran thus. ImmunoSEQ Data Assistant and ImmunoSEQ Analyzer were used for data analysis, and V, D and J genes were assigned according to IMGT definitions. Clonality, which ranges from 0 to 1, was calculated as one minus the normalized Shannon entropy of productive rearrangement frequencies. Only overrepresented clonotypes making up at least 0.05% of each patient's repertoire were included in the public clonotype analysis. Some 13 age-matched healthy donor repertoires from immuneACCESS served as clonality controls. TCRdb obtained this table from immuneACCESS and retained in-frame rearrangements with V and J assigned. These tables miss some clones; where compared with another copy, unresolved V genes account for less than half of the shortfall, and the remainder is unexplained. V, J and clone size are those of that table, while D and trimming were read from the DNA. The sample table contains about 200,000 clones; only one count was recorded for about four fifths of them. Approximately 10% of the sample is taken by the ten largest.

The time point label, read with the paper, signifies: more than 10 months on ibrutinib. For TCR beta library preparation, 1.5 to 2 micrograms of genomic DNA was extracted from cryopreserved PBMCs. Longitudinal blood samples from CLL patients on ibrutinib monotherapy were analyzed using high-throughput TCR beta sequencing. The patients took part in an open-label, single-center phase 2 trial of ibrutinib monotherapy. The sample was PBMCs, taken after 12 months of ibrutinib treatment. In this chain, TRBV7-6 is recombined with TRBJ2-1, with TRBD1 perhaps the D gene, on 5 matching bases. This TCR came from a human donor with chronic lymphocytic leukemia. The DNA sequence is given as TGTGCCAGCGCAGGGCATGAGCAGTTCTTC. Translation gives CASAGHEQFF. Full variable domain (CDR3 extended with the reference TRBV7-6 and TRBJ2-1 proteins): GAGVSQSPRYKVTKRGQDVALRCDPISGHVSLYWYRQALGQGPEFLTYFNYEAQQDKSGLPNDRFSAERPEGSISTLTIQRTEQRDSAMYRCASAGHEQFFGPGTRLTVL.